This T cell receptor beta chain is drawn from a study of blood T cells in healthy people across ages (dated by TCRdb to between 2015 and 2017). About the investigation overall: In model experiments, template switching captured about one uniquely barcoded TCR beta cDNA molecule for every two T cells. To avoid experimental bias, donors of different ages were spread randomly across the sequencing lanes. Using deep sequencing normalized with unique cDNA molecular identifiers, the study measured how TCR beta repertoire diversity changes with age. The donors were split into four age groups: young (average 16 years), middle-aged (about 40), aged (about 56) and long-lived (about 82). Two additional independent replicas of 1 million unique cDNA reads from the same blood draw were analyzed for two donors (one aged 18 to 29 and one aged 80 or older).

According to the germline V gene, CDR1 reads MNHEY and CDR2 reads SVGAGI. Counted from cysteine to phenylalanine, this CDR3 has 13 amino acids. The DNA shown is the 39-base CDR3, in frame from base 1. The germline ends are 12 bases apart after V is trimmed by 8 bases and J by 4 bases. The library came from 5' RACE. Sequenced on an Illumina HiSeq 2500. A second PCR of roughly 6 to 12 cycles was run with a J-beta primer mix and a sample-barcoded 5' primer. A unique molecular identifier was introduced onto each TCR beta cDNA molecule by a template-switch 5' adaptor carrying 12 random nucleotides. Each sample yielded at least 2.5 million CDR3-containing paired-end reads. All of the RNA was converted into first-strand cDNA using the Mint cDNA synthesis kit, with a TRBC-specific oligonucleotide serving as the primer. Following uracil-DNA glycosylase treatment, a first 18-cycle PCR with universal primers M1SS and BC2_uni_R was performed on all cDNA. Per the authors' processing: Each sample was normalized by randomly selecting 1 million high-quality reads, each carrying a distinct molecular identifier. Reads with shared molecular identifiers were discarded instead of being binned into consensus sequences. CDR3 identification, clonotype clustering and error correction used MiTCR with a Q25 quality threshold and the strictest error-elimination algorithm. A nonparametric unseen species model with Euler transformation was used to estimate lower-bound total TCR beta diversity. TCRdb reprocessed the public reads (quality trimming at Q25 with fastp, clone calling with MiXCR) and kept in-frame beta chains. Identical CDR3 protein sequences are pooled into one entry, listed with their most common genes and DNA. These V and J calls originate from TCRdb's pipeline instead of the authors' own analysis. This sample comprises roughly 1,300,000 distinct CDR3 sequences, around 59% of them detected only once. The biggest ten clones account for more than 6% of the sample.

On this clonotype itself: Which antigen it targets is not known. No qualities accompany the bases; no much larger clone lies one base away.

The research as a whole found: Total diversity estimates from one million sequenced T cells were considered lower bounds and underestimates. As age increased, observed TCR beta diversity per million T cells dropped in a roughly linear way, and a significant reduction was already evident by age around 41. Because the CMV infection status of the donors was unknown, age-related changes in expanded clonotypes may potentially have been confounded. Compared with the aged group, the long-lived group had more naive CD4+ T cells, fewer expanded clones and increased TCR diversity, suggesting age selection. There was a strong correlation between observed TCR beta diversity and the percentage of naive T cells measured by flow cytometry. Because profiling used bulk unsorted PBMCs, naive and antigen-experienced compartments could not be compared conclusively.

The donors were 40 or so Caucasian individuals from Russia, aged about 6 to 95 years, who were systemically healthy. Around 10 milliliters of peripheral blood were collected from each donor into EDTA-treated Vacutainer tubes. Ficoll-Paque density-gradient centrifugation was used to isolate PBMCs, with at least 6.5 million per sample. Trizol reagent was used to extract total RNA from the PBMCs, yielding at least 5.5 micrograms per sample. For every donor, flow cytometry on a PBMC aliquot measured the percentage of naive CD45RAhigh/CD27high T cells. The TCR comes from a man younger than 30 in good health. The chain is encoded by TRBV6-5 joined to TRBJ1-5; TRBD1 is possibly the D segment (5 matching bases). The sequenced sample consisted of blood. This receptor has the CDR3 CASRGGTNQPQHF. The DNA sequence follows: TGTGCCAGCCGGGGAGGGACGAATCAGCCCCAGCATTTT.